This T cell receptor beta chain was found in a study of T cell responses to AZD1222 COVID-19 vaccine. The study's findings and limits: It should be noted that donors were predominantly white British and more often female, and clonal diversity was possibly underestimated. AZD1222 recipients seropositive at baseline numbered only five to seven.

Germline V gene data show CDR1 as SNHLY and CDR2 as FYNNEI. The length of the CDR3 is 15 residues. Trimming cost V 3 bases and J 0 bases, with 11 bases left between them. Details on this clone: Its antigen is as yet unknown.

Produced via immunoSEQ multiplex PCR; TCRdb's table is partial and in-frame only. This table holds 200,000 to 250,000 clones, approximately 94% found once. The sample consisted of peripheral blood, taken on day 0 of MenACWY control vaccination. The receptor comes from an adult in good health. V gene TRBV2 combines with J gene TRBJ1-1; a weak D match, TRBD1 (6 bases). Here the CDR3 reads CASSEQGLMNTEAFF. In nucleotides, the CDR3 is TGTGCCAGCAGTGAGCAGGGGCTCATGAACACTGAAGCTTTCTTT.